This entry is about one T cell receptor (beta chain). This clone showed up just a few times. What this receptor recognizes is not known. One base away there is no much larger clone; base qualities are not given. The cohort comprised some 700 healthy bone marrow donors. All cohort members were sampled while nominally healthy, although unrecorded immune exposures were likely present. The donor tested CMV seronegative and was one of the 352 seronegative cohort members. Every donor gave a peripheral blood sample, and the peripheral blood mononuclear cells from that sample were used for TCR beta sequencing. The Qiagen DNeasy Blood Extraction Kit was used to extract genomic DNA from the blood cell samples. The sample comes from a study of cytomegalovirus exposure and HLA in healthy donors (dated by TCRdb to 2016 to 2017). Regarding the complete study: According to an earlier analysis of a few hundred of the donors, about 179 million T cells yielded roughly 100 million unique TCR beta sequences and more than 250 Gb of sequence data. Among approximately 370 genotyped donors of the cohort, an average of around 250,000 unique TCR beta nucleotide sequences was sequenced per donor, of which 15% to 20% were non-productive. The study aimed to test whether signatures of past pathogen exposure could be identified by cataloging public T cell receptors. In an earlier analysis of 587 of the donors, high-throughput TCR beta sequencing was used to judge whether each TCR beta V gene segment behaved as functional or pseudogenic. Class I and class II HLA loci were covered by the typing at four-digit resolution. Rather than drawing on any new phenotypic data, the later analysis identified candidate immune exposures from TCR beta sequences and the way those sequences occurred across donors. Along with the roughly 670-subject first cohort, a separate validation cohort of about 110 different subjects was used. The T cell repertoires of 700 or so subjects were profiled by immunosequencing and related to cytomegalovirus serostatus. Typing coverage varied by locus: roughly 620-640 donors for A, B, C, DRB1 and DQB1; roughly 560 for DQA1; more than 600 for DPA1; around 490 for DPB1. To predict cytomegalovirus infection status, the study brought together high-throughput TCR immunosequencing, statistical association of individual TCRs with disease status, and machine learning. All discovery cohort repertoires had been generated on a single sequencing platform. To study patterns of TCR occurrence, a later analysis re-analyzed previously published TCR beta repertoires from 666 donors and added high-resolution HLA genotyping. Of the roughly 410 genotyped donors, 80% to 90% were placed in the genetic ancestry cluster associated with self-reported Caucasian donors. A later genetic analysis used genome-wide SNP genotypes for about 60% of the roughly 700 donors, treating that subset as a discovery cohort. An early release that covered more than 550 HLA-typed donors contained about 300 gigabases of sequencing data and roughly 84 million unique TCR sequences. Donor age, sex, ethnicity and CMV serostatus were collected together with the repertoire data. Four to six DR-DQ haplotypes were handled as single units for association and clustering, since linkage in the cohort was strong. Beyond this particular receptor, the publication reports: In a later genetic analysis, a missense DCLRE1C variant was associated with V-gene and J-gene trimming of TCR beta chains, and the association was replicated in an independent cohort. A further reported finding was that TCR beta sequences accurately predicted the HLA-A and HLA-B alleles for most subjects in the first cohort. The presence/absence analyses assumed that sequencing depth was roughly uniform across donors, and that assumption may not be true. A later analysis associated approximately 17,000 TCR beta sequences with specific HLA alleles at a false discovery rate of 0.05. In a later analysis, the rate of TCR association differed among HLA loci, with DRB1 alleles having the most associated TCRs and HLA-C alleles having the fewest. According to a later analysis, most CMV-associated TCR beta chains appeared to be HLA-restricted, and the HLA associations seemed to be driven largely by CMV exposure. The earlier analysis of a few hundred of the donors excluded 15 to 20 rarely observed V segments, including chromosome 9 orphons, because counts were too low. A group of highly shared sequence variants was considered likely to be a technical artifact of the sequencing pipeline. Cytomegalovirus status was reported to be diagnosed by the classifier with high specificity and sensitivity in both the original and validation cohorts. In an earlier analysis of roughly 560 of the donors, most TCR beta V segments were observed in productive rearrangements about 90% or about 30% of the time, broadly matching IMGT annotations. A later analysis reported that several top co-occurrence clusters appeared linked to parvovirus B19, influenza, CMV and Epstein-Barr virus. Correlated functional status among segregating V segments might be attributable to linkage disequilibrium, but an unknown experimental factor could not be ruled out. Strong co-occurrence of HLA alleles, especially DR and DQ, made assigning TCR associations to individual alleles difficult. According to a later genetic analysis, donors in an Asian-associated ancestry cluster had fewer N-insertions in productive TCRs than the approximately 610-donor mean. For the cohort, immune exposure information was limited to CMV serostatus. A few of the identified cytomegalovirus-associated TCR beta chains were confirmed in vitro to be specific for cytomegalovirus antigens. This cohort had only TCR beta chains sequenced, and the lack of alpha or paired-chain data limited which features could be detected. Because HLA typing was missing for some donors at each locus, association tests included only the typed subset. In a later analysis, HLA-associated TCR beta chains showed more clonal expansion and lower generation probabilities than non-associated chains that were equally common. Some IMGT-functional V segments, including TRBV6-2 and TRBV6-3, could not be told apart with the 87-base-pair reads, so those segments were excluded. A total of 150 to 200 TCR beta chains were listed by the study as associated with cytomegalovirus. Most TCR sequences were observed very rarely across donors, whereas some public TCRs were present in many individuals. The authors suggested that the approach could potentially be extended to other disease states and immunological phenotypes.

The CDR3 covers 13 residues, taking in both the cysteine and the phenylalanine. Just CDR3 DNA is preserved here, 39 bases in frame from base 1. V and J are truncated by 6 bases and 7 bases respectively, leaving an intervening sequence of 15 bases. CDR1 and CDR2 were assigned from the germline V gene as MNHEY and SVGAGI. Libraries were built with the immunoSEQ multiplex PCR assay. For the multiplex PCR, a mixture combining 60 forward primers for TCR Vbeta segments and 13 reverse primers for TCR Jbeta segments was used. The CDR3 region of rearranged TCR beta genes was amplified from genomic DNA with a multiplex PCR assay. The amplified TCR beta libraries were sequenced on the Illumina HiSeq System as 87-base-pair reads. Per the source publication's procedure: A later analysis counted 65 million to 90 million unique TCR beta chains across the 650 to 700 repertoires, and some 11 million of these chains were shared by at least two donors. Raw reads were error-corrected and collapsed into unique sequences with a nearest-neighbor algorithm that merged closely related sequences to remove PCR and sequencing errors. V, D and J gene segments were assigned by aligning CDR3 sequences to IMGT reference sequences. Each retained sequence needed at least a six-nucleotide match to both a V gene segment and a J gene segment. Rearrangements were called productive when the CDR3 lacked stop codons and stayed in frame with V and J; all others were non-productive. CDR3 was defined by IMGT convention, running from the second conserved V-encoded cysteine to the conserved J-encoded phenylalanine. In an earlier analysis of 587 of the donors, sequences lacking an unambiguous match to a single V gene segment were excluded. In an earlier analysis of 587 of the donors, V segments were called functional above 56.7% productive rearrangements and were called segregating when the between-donor standard deviation exceeded 5%. A statistical classification framework was built for diagnosing cytomegalovirus status from the catalog of TCR beta chain sequences. V and J gene assignment, in a later analysis, came from comparing TCR nucleotide sequences with IMGT/GENE-DB human TR gene sequences. A later analysis assigned CDR3 sequences and most-parsimonious VDJ recombination scenarios with the TCRdist pipeline. In a later analysis, every TCR beta chain was defined by the combination of its CDR3 amino acid sequence and its V-gene family, and reads without a unique V-gene family were dropped. A later analysis removed over 500 highly shared, low-generation-probability nucleotide sequences to deal with suspected cross-contamination and a sequencing artifact. For each public chain, a later analysis derived a clonal expansion index from normalized ranks of inferred template counts within each repertoire. In a later analysis, generation probabilities were computed using a VDJ recombination model fitted to out-of-frame rearrangements, and the results were checked against IGoR. A later analysis scored TCR-TCR, TCR-HLA and TCR-CMV co-occurrence with hypergeometric tests, applying a repertoire-size bias correction to TCR pairs. A later analysis estimated false discovery rates by permuting HLA or CMV assignments 20 times. In a later analysis, co-occurring TCRs were grouped with DBSCAN, and TCRdist sequence similarity was added when clustering was performed within HLA-allele-positive subsets. Co-occurrence clustering excluded repertoires with fewer than 30,000 or more than 120,000 public chains, plus five with anomalous nucleotide sharing. Imported from immuneACCESS, the table was reduced by TCRdb to in-frame sequences with V and J called. These copies leave out some clones; in studies compared against another copy, an unresolved V gene accounts for under half, and the cause of the remainder is not known. For V, J and clone size, that table is used; D and trimming come from the DNA. Counted in this sample were about 160,000 clones; 77% of them appeared once. The ten largest clones capture approximately 1.5% of the sample.

The sample taken for sequencing was PBMCs. The receptor was derived from a woman in her twenties or thirties in good health and CMV-seronegative. The chain employs TRBV6-5 and TRBJ2-5, and perhaps TRBD2 as D gene, on 5 matching bases. The DNA sequence is TGTGCCAGCAGCCGAGAGAGGGAAGGGACCCAGTACTTC. Translated, it reads CASSREREGTQYF.